Sequencing of this T cell receptor beta chain was carried out in a study of regulatory T cells in long-lasting Graves disease. In the study overall: It was over 5 years of antithyroid drugs, with positive TSH receptor antibodies, that meant persistent Graves' disease.

Note on this clonotype: Being one base from a much bigger clone, this may be a read error.

Researchers made TCR beta libraries by using iRepertoire HTBI primers and running Arm-PCR on CDR3 regions. TCRdb reprocessed the multiplex PCR reads with MiXCR, giving one entry per CDR3 protein. Of over 250,000 distinct CDR3 sequences detected, around 21% appear once; the ten largest clones hold roughly three fifths. The V gene's germline CDR1 is MNHEY and CDR2 SVGEGT. This CDR3 contains 15 residues. V shed 5 bases and J shed 3 bases, with 16 bases lying between them. Time point in this sample: persistent/refractory GD, antithyroid drugs over 5 years with positive TRAb. PBMC-extracted RNA yielded the TCR library.

The clonotype originates from a female donor with Graves disease. V and J are TRBV6-2 or TRBV6-3 and TRBJ1-1; no firm D call. Sequencing was performed on peripheral blood mononuclear cells (PBMCs), taken when the disease was refractory, from a patient treated with antithyroid drugs. CDR3 coding DNA: TGTGCCAGCAGTGAAAACCAATGGCAGTACACTGAAGCTTTCTTT. Translation: CASSENQWQYTEAFF.